Listed below are T cell receptor beta chains from one sample, sequenced in a study of shared clonotypes between healthy human individuals. The assay was immunoSEQ multiplex PCR, and TCRdb's table has in-frame clones only and misses some. The sample lists some 500,000 clones; roughly 95% were seen once. Sequenced material: naive CD4+ T cells sorted from blood. The origin of the receptors is a woman aged 25-40 years in good health. Each CDR3 is given with its conserved first and last residue. Each record gives: J gene, V gene, clone size, D gene, CDR3 protein, CDR3 DNA. The D gene is left open where the match is weak. The listing skips clone size in some rows; elsewhere it reads once, few, many or a size class.

TRBJ2-5	TRBV5-1	-	-	CASSLAWTGQETQYF	TGCGCCAGCAGCTTGGCCTGGACTGGCCAAGAGACCCAGTACTTC
TRBJ1-5	TRBV5-1	-	-	CASAKRYGDQPQHF	TGCGCCAGCGCCAAGAGGTATGGGGATCAGCCCCAGCATTTT
TRBJ1-1	TRBV5-6	-	-	CASRPTGNTEAFF	TGTGCCAGCAGGCCCACAGGGAACACTGAAGCTTTCTTT
TRBJ1-1	TRBV5-1	once	-	CASSYGVSNTEAFF	TGCGCCAGCAGCTACGGCGTTTCGAACACTGAAGCTTTCTTT
TRBJ2-7	TRBV18	once	TRBD1	CASSADYKDRENEQYF	TGTGCCAGCTCAGCCGACTATAAGGACAGGGAAAACGAGCAGTACTTC
TRBJ2-7	TRBV14	-	TRBD2	CASSRLAGRYEQYF	TGTGCCAGCAGCCGACTAGCGGGCCGCTACGAGCAGTACTTC
TRBJ2-5	TRBV6-5	-	-	CASSYLDPGRETQYF	TGTGCCAGCAGTTACCTGGACCCAGGGAGAGAGACCCAGTACTTC
TRBJ1-1	TRBV28	-	-	CASRVGQTRTEAFF	TGTGCCAGCAGGGTTGGACAGACGCGCACTGAAGCTTTCTTT
TRBJ2-5	TRBV11-2	-	TRBD2	CASSTRSSVSGRPEETQYF	TGTGCCAGCAGCACCCGATCGTCTGTTAGCGGGAGGCCGGAGGAGACCCAGTACTTC
TRBJ2-7	TRBV27	-	-	CASRTGQYEQYF	TGTGCCAGCAGAACAGGACAGTACGAGCAGTACTTC
TRBJ1-1	TRBV19	few	-	CASSIRWTEAFF	TGTGCCAGTAGTATCCGGTGGACTGAAGCTTTCTTT
TRBJ1-2	TRBV27	once	-	CASSFAGTSGYGYTF	TGTGCCAGCAGTTTCGCGGGGACGTCAGGCTATGGCTACACCTTC
TRBJ2-1	TRBV19	-	TRBD2	CASSIGRREGNEQFF	TGTGCCAGTAGTATAGGACGGCGGGAGGGCAATGAGCAGTTCTTC
TRBJ1-1	TRBV29-1	-	-	CSVEVGRANTEAFF	TGCAGCGTTGAAGTTGGCAGGGCAAACACTGAAGCTTTCTTT
TRBJ2-1	TRBV6-6	-	-	CASKRKAGDYEQFF	TGTGCCAGCAAGAGGAAGGCAGGGGATTATGAGCAGTTCTTC
TRBJ1-3	TRBV19	-	-	CASSIWDNAGNTIYF	TGTGCCAGTAGTATCTGGGACAACGCCGGAAACACCATATATTTT
TRBJ2-7	TRBV18	-	TRBD2	CASSPWRGGPSSYEQYF	TGTGCCAGCTCACCATGGCGGGGGGGGCCGAGCTCCTACGAGCAGTACTTC
TRBJ1-6	TRBV5-4	-	-	CASSSGGESNSPLHF	TGTGCCAGCAGCTCCGGGGGGGAGAGCAATTCACCCCTCCACTTT
TRBJ2-6	TRBV27	-	TRBD1	CASRPGQVVSGANVLTF	TGTGCCAGCAGGCCCGGACAGGTCGTTTCTGGGGCCAACGTCCTGACTTTC
TRBJ2-5	TRBV7-8	-	TRBD2	CASSSAGRETQYF	TGTGCCAGCAGCTCAGCGGGACGAGAGACCCAGTACTTC
TRBJ1-1	TRBV6-5	-	-	CASSYISPFGTEAFF	TGTGCCAGCAGTTACATTTCCCCTTTTGGGACTGAAGCTTTCTTT
TRBJ2-7	TRBV19	-	TRBD2	CASSISSLAGHEQYF	TGTGCCAGTAGTATTTCCTCCCTAGCGGGACACGAGCAGTACTTC
TRBJ1-2	TRBV15	-	-	CATSRGTGSFAGYTF	TGTGCCACCAGCAGAGGGACGGGTTCCTTTGCTGGCTACACCTTC
TRBJ2-1	TRBV27	-	-	CASSQGRPLGNEQFF	TGTGCCAGCAGCCAAGGACGGCCGTTGGGTAATGAGCAGTTCTTC
TRBJ2-6	TRBV5-1	-	-	CASSLGASSGANVLTF	TGCGCCAGCAGCTTGGGGGCCTCCTCTGGGGCCAACGTCCTGACTTTC
TRBJ1-2	TRBV30	-	-	CAWRRSGYGYTF	TGTGCCTGGCGGCGTTCGGGTTATGGCTACACCTTC
TRBJ2-7	TRBV10-1	-	TRBD2	CASSESVAGGSSYEQYF	TGCGCCAGCAGTGAGTCGGTTGCGGGAGGCAGCTCCTACGAGCAGTACTTC
TRBJ2-1	TRBV14	once	-	CASSQDYGQGLNEQFF	TGTGCCAGCAGCCAAGATTACGGGCAGGGTCTGAATGAGCAGTTCTTC
TRBJ2-7	TRBV11-3	-	TRBD1	CASSLAGQGAEQYF	TGTGCCAGCAGCTTAGCGGGGCAGGGGGCCGAGCAGTACTTC
TRBJ1-1	TRBV27	-	-	CASSLRSARVNTEAFF	TGTGCCAGCAGTCTCCGGTCCGCACGGGTGAACACTGAAGCTTTCTTT
TRBJ2-1	TRBV5-1	-	-	CASSLSGVEEQFF	TGCGCCAGCAGCTTGTCCGGCGTGGAGGAGCAGTTCTTC
TRBJ2-1	TRBV27	-	TRBD1	CASSLTGVSYNEQFF	TGTGCCAGCAGTTTAACAGGGGTGTCCTACAATGAGCAGTTCTTC
TRBJ2-3	TRBV2	-	TRBD2	CATRLAGDSDTQYF	TGTGCCACCCGACTAGCGGGAGACTCAGATACGCAGTATTTT
TRBJ2-3	TRBV7-8	-	TRBD2	CASSSGNLAGVDTQYF	TGTGCCAGCAGCTCAGGGAACCTAGCGGGAGTGGATACGCAGTATTTT
TRBJ2-7	TRBV7-9	few	-	CASSLSPAYEQYF	TGTGCCAGCAGCTTATCTCCAGCTTACGAGCAGTACTTC
TRBJ1-2	TRBV21-1	-	-	CASSKEEDRGRHHGYTF	TGTGCCAGCAGCAAAGAGGAGGACAGGGGCAGGCACCATGGCTACACCTTC
TRBJ1-2	TRBV28	few	-	CASSLVASNYGYTF	TGTGCCAGCAGTTTAGTTGCCTCTAACTATGGCTACACCTTC
TRBJ1-1	TRBV10-3	-	-	CATTGFENTEAFF	TGTGCCACCACAGGGTTCGAGAACACTGAAGCTTTCTTT
TRBJ2-5	TRBV5-1	-	-	CASSLTGSNQETQYF	TGCGCCAGCAGCTTGACAGGGTCGAATCAAGAGACCCAGTACTTC
TRBJ1-4	TRBV15	-	TRBD1	CATSSRTTGINEKLFF	TGTGCCACCAGCAGCCGAACGACAGGGATTAATGAAAAACTGTTTTTT
TRBJ1-2	TRBV6-5	-	TRBD1	CASSFGQGLNYGYTF	TGTGCCAGCAGTTTTGGACAGGGGTTGAACTATGGCTACACCTTC
TRBJ1-5	TRBV19	-	-	CASSMVGVFLMSNQPQHF	TGTGCCAGTAGTATGGTAGGGGTATTTTTGATGAGCAATCAGCCCCAGCATTTT
TRBJ2-3	TRBV30	-	-	CACSRSPDTQYF	TGTGCCTGTTCTAGATCTCCAGATACGCAGTATTTT
TRBJ2-1	TRBV5-1	-	-	CASSVDSNNEQFF	TGCGCCAGCAGCGTCGACAGCAACAATGAGCAGTTCTTC
TRBJ1-4	TRBV28	-	TRBD1	CASRATGGSEKLFF	TGTGCCAGCAGGGCGACAGGGGGCAGTGAAAAACTGTTTTTT
TRBJ2-5	TRBV10-3	-	-	CAISRTDQETQYF	TGTGCCATCAGCCGGACAGATCAAGAGACCCAGTACTTC
TRBJ2-5	TRBV9	-	TRBD2	CASSVVGLAGVSRQETQYF	TGTGCCAGCAGCGTAGTCGGACTAGCGGGAGTGTCTCGCCAAGAGACCCAGTACTTC
TRBJ2-5	TRBV7-7	-	-	CASSLSYPGVATQYF	TGTGCCAGCAGCTTATCGTATCCAGGCGTGGCGACCCAGTACTTC
TRBJ2-1	TRBV4-1	-	TRBD2	CASSSGTRSSYNEQFF	TGCGCCAGCAGCTCTGGGACTAGATCATCCTACAATGAGCAGTTCTTC
TRBJ2-1	TRBV5-1	-	TRBD2	CASSSGTSVYNEQFF	TGCGCCAGCAGCTCCGGGACTAGCGTATACAATGAGCAGTTCTTC
TRBJ1-5	TRBV18	-	-	CASSSEGTFSNQPQHF	TGTGCCAGCTCGTCTGAGGGGACGTTTAGCAATCAGCCCCAGCATTTT
TRBJ2-7	TRBV5-4	-	TRBD2	CASSPSGTSYEQYF	TGTGCCAGCAGCCCCAGCGGGACCTCCTACGAGCAGTACTTC
TRBJ2-7	TRBV5-1	-	-	CASSLDYPSAQQYF	TGCGCCAGCAGCTTGGACTATCCGTCCGCGCAGCAGTACTTC
TRBJ2-1	TRBV28	-	-	CASRPGGHEQFF	TGTGCCAGCAGGCCTGGGGGCCATGAGCAGTTCTTC
TRBJ2-5	TRBV9	-	TRBD2	CASSVGRLAGEGSKETQYF	TGTGCCAGCAGCGTAGGGAGGTTAGCGGGAGAGGGCTCGAAAGAGACCCAGTACTTC
TRBJ2-7	TRBV10-3	-	-	CATTRARQEGNEQYF	TGTGCCACCACCCGGGCGAGACAGGAGGGCAACGAGCAGTACTTC
TRBJ2-3	TRBV5-1	-	TRBD1	CASSKTGDTDTQYF	TGCGCCAGCAGCAAGACAGGGGACACAGATACGCAGTATTTT
TRBJ1-4	TRBV11-2	once	TRBD1	CASSLDTGAGEKLFF	TGTGCCAGCAGCTTAGACACAGGGGCGGGGGAAAAACTGTTTTTT
TRBJ2-7	TRBV5-4	-	TRBD1	CASSRTGGDEQYF	TGTGCCAGCAGCCGCACAGGGGGCGACGAGCAGTACTTC